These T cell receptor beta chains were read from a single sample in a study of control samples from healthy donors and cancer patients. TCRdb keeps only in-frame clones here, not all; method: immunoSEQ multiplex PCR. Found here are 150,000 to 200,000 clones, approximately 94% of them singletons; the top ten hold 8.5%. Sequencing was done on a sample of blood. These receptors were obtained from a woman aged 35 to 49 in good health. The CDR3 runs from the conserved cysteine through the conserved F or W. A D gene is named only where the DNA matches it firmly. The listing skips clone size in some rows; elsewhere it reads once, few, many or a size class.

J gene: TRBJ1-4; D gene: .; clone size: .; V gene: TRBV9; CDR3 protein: CASSVAGLNEKLFF; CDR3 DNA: TGTGCCAGCAGCGTAGCTGGTCTGAATGAAAAACTGTTTTTT
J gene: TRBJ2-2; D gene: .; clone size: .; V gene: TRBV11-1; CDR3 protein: CASSLAYTGELFF; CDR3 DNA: TGTGCCAGCAGCTTAGCCTACACCGGGGAGCTGTTTTTT
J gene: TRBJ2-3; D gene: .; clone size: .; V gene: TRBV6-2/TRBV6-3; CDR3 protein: CASSYWVTSPFASTDTQYF; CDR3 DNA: TGTGCCAGCAGTTACTGGGTCACGAGTCCTTTCGCTAGCACAGATACGCAGTATTTT
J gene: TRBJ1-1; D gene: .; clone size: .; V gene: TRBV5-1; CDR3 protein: CASSLVYLNTEALF; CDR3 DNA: TGCGCCAGCAGCTTAGTGTATCTGAACACTGAAGCTCTCTTT
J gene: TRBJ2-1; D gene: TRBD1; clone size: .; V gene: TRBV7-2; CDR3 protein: CASSDRDRGNYYNEQFF; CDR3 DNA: TGTGCCAGCAGCGACCGGGACAGGGGGAATTACTACAATGAGCAGTTCTTC
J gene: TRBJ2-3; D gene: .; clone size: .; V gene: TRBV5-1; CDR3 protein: CASSSAVGTDTQYF; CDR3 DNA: TGCGCCAGCAGCTCGGCGGTGGGCACAGATACGCAGTATTTT
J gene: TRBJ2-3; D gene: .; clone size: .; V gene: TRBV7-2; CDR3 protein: CASSPGRTSTDTQYF; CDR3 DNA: TGTGCCAGCAGCCCGGGACGGACTAGCACAGATACGCAGTATTTT
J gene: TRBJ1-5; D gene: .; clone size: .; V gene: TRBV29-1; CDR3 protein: CSVCRVNNQPQHF; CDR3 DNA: TGCAGCGTTTGTAGGGTAAACAATCAGCCCCAGCATTTT
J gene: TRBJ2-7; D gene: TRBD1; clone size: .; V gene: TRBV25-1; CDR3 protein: CASTGQGVGEQYF; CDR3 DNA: TGTGCCAGCACGGGACAGGGTGTGGGCGAGCAGTACTTC
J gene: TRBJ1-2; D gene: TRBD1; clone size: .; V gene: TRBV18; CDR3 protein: CASSPETGRLDYGYTF; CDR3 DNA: TGTGCCAGCTCACCAGAGACAGGGCGATTGGACTATGGCTACACCTTC
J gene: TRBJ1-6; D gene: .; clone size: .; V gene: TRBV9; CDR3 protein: CASSGLGGPLHF; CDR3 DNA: TGTGCCAGCAGCGGGTTGGGGGGTCCCCTCCACTTT
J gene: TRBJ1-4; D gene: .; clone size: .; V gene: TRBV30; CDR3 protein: CAWTTTTNEKLFF; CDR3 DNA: TGTGCCTGGACAACAACAACTAATGAAAAACTGTTTTTT
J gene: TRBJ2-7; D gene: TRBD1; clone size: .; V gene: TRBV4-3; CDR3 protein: CASSQVDRGPYEQYF; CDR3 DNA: TGCGCCAGCAGCCAAGTAGACAGGGGGCCTTACGAGCAGTACTTC
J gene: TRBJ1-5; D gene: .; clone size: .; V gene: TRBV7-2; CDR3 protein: CASSLVAGKDQPQHF; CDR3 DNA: TGTGCCAGCAGCTTAGTTGCAGGGAAGGATCAGCCCCAGCATTTT
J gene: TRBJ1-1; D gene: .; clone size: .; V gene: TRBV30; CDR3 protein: CAWSVRLMNTEAFF; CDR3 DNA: TGTGCCTGGAGTGTACGTCTGATGAACACTGAAGCTTTCTTT
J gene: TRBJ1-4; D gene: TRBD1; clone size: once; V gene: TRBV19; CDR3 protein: CATKGAATNEKLFF; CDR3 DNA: TGTGCCACGAAGGGGGCAGCAACTAATGAAAAACTGTTTTTT
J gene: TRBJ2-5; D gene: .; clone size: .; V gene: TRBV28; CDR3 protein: CATNGGAQETQYF; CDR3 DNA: TGTGCCACCAACGGAGGGGCCCAAGAGACCCAGTACTTC
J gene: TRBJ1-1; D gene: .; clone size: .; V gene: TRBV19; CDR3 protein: CASSVYRENTEAFF; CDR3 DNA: TGTGCCAGTAGTGTCTACAGGGAGAACACTGAAGCTTTCTTT
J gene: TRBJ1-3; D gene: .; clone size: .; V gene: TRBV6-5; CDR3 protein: CASSYSYMPGNTIYF; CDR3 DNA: TGTGCCAGCAGTTACTCCTACATGCCTGGAAACACCATATATTTT
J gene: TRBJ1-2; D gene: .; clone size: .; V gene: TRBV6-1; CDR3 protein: CASSELGYGYTF; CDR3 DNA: TGTGCCAGCAGTGAATTGGGCTATGGCTACACCTTC
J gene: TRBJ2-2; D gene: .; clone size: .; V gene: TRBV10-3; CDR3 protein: CAITDRIQGGELFF; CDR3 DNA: TGTGCCATCACCGACCGAATCCAAGGTGGGGAGCTGTTTTTT
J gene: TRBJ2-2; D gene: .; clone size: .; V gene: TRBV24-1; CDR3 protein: CATSDGSPDTGELFF; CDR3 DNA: TGTGCCACCAGTGACGGGTCACCGGACACCGGGGAGCTGTTTTTT